This is a list of T cell receptor beta chains from one sample in a study of T cell responses to AZD1222 COVID-19 vaccine. This table comes from immunoSEQ multiplex PCR, and its TCRdb copy is limited to in-frame clones, with some not included. The sample holds under 150,000 clones, roughly nine tenths seen once. Sequenced material: peripheral blood, taken on day 0 of AZD1222 vaccination. Receptor source: an adult in good health. Each CDR3 is given with its conserved first and last residue. D genes are given only for firm matches. Size is omitted from some rows. Given values are once, few, many or a class for expanded clones.

>TRBJ2-3|TRBV6-5|NA|NA
CASTPGLSHTDTQYF
TGTGCCAGCACCCCTGGCCTAAGCCACACAGATACGCAGTATTTT
>TRBJ2-1|TRBV28|NA|NA
CASKEYLVNEQFF
TGTGCCAGCAAGGAGTACTTAGTTAATGAGCAGTTCTTC
>TRBJ2-7|TRBV7-2|NA|NA
CASSLQGGDEQYF
TGTGCCAGCAGCTTACAAGGGGGTGACGAGCAGTACTTC
>TRBJ2-5|TRBV27|TRBD1|NA
CASGDRGNSETQYF
TGTGCCAGTGGAGACAGGGGGAATTCTGAGACCCAGTACTTC
>TRBJ1-6|TRBV3-1/TRBV3-2|NA|NA
CASSQVGGPNYSPLHF
TGTGCCAGCAGCCAAGTGGGGGGTCCAAATTATTCACCCCTCCACTTT
>TRBJ2-2|TRBV5-1|NA|NA
CASSPQGRGELFF
TGCGCCAGCAGTCCTCAGGGGCGCGGGGAGCTGTTTTTT
>TRBJ2-7|TRBV7-8|TRBD2|NA
CASTEVAGGVSEQYF
TGTGCCAGCACCGAGGTAGCGGGAGGGGTGAGCGAGCAGTACTTC
>TRBJ1-4|TRBV7-9|NA|NA
CASSLVARGDQLFF
TGTGCCAGCAGCTTAGTAGCCAGGGGAGATCAACTGTTTTTT
>TRBJ1-5|TRBV2|NA|few
CASSDRKGGNQPQHF
TGTGCCAGCTCAGACAGGAAAGGGGGCAATCAGCCCCAGCATTTT
>TRBJ1-4|TRBV5-8|TRBD1|NA
CASSPRTGGVGEKLFF
TGTGCCAGCAGCCCCCGGACAGGGGGCGTGGGTGAAAAACTGTTTTTT
>TRBJ1-1|TRBV6-5|TRBD1|NA
CASSSYPTGVEAFF
TGTGCCAGCAGTTCTTACCCGACAGGGGTTGAAGCTTTCTTT
>TRBJ1-1|TRBV5-1|NA|NA
CASSLALGQGRGTEAFF
TGCGCCAGCAGCTTGGCCCTGGGGCAGGGGAGGGGAACTGAAGCTTTCTTT
>TRBJ2-1|TRBV11-1|TRBD2|NA
CASSLGLAGVGNEQFF
TGTGCCAGCAGCTTAGGGCTAGCGGGAGTTGGTAATGAGCAGTTCTTC
>TRBJ2-1|TRBV20-1|NA|NA
CSASQGYSLINEQFF
TGCAGTGCTAGTCAGGGGTACTCCTTAATAAATGAGCAGTTCTTC
>TRBJ2-1|TRBV15|NA|NA
CATSRAGRNEQFF
TGTGCCACCAGCAGGGCTGGACGCAATGAGCAGTTCTTC
>TRBJ1-5|TRBV28|NA|NA
CASSYQGREESQPQHF
TGTGCCAGCAGCTACCAAGGACGGGAGGAGTCTCAGCCCCAGCATTTT
>TRBJ1-6|TRBV5-1|TRBD1|NA
CASTVDPGGPNSPLHF
TGCGCCAGCACCGTAGACCCAGGGGGGCCTAATTCACCCCTCCACTTT
>TRBJ2-1|TRBV7-9|TRBD2|few
CASSFRRLAGVGGYNEQFF
TGTGCCAGCAGCTTTCGCCGACTAGCGGGAGTGGGGGGCTACAATGAGCAGTTCTTC
>TRBJ2-7|TRBV3-1/TRBV3-2|TRBD1|NA
CASSHLRGGDEQYF
TGTGCCAGCAGCCACCTAAGAGGGGGCGACGAGCAGTACTTC
>TRBJ1-1|TRBV18|TRBD1|NA
CASSPDRGTYTEAFF
TGTGCCAGCTCCCCGGACAGGGGGACGTACACTGAAGCTTTCTTT
>TRBJ2-7|TRBV2|NA|NA
CASSGLAQQYF
TGTGCCAGCAGTGGGCTAGCCCAGCAGTACTTC
>TRBJ1-2|TRBV27|NA|NA
CASSLRDPIVRGYTF
TGTGCCAGCAGTTTGAGGGACCCCATTGTCCGTGGCTACACCTTC
>TRBJ1-2|TRBV2|NA|NA
CASNIGLGYGYTF
TGTGCCAGCAATATTGGGCTTGGCTATGGCTACACCTTC
>TRBJ2-2|TRBV19|NA|NA
CASSGGADVAGELFF
TGTGCCAGTAGTGGAGGGGCGGACGTGGCCGGGGAGCTGTTTTTT
>TRBJ1-1|TRBV5-1|NA|NA
CASRRQNTEAFF
TGCGCCAGCAGGCGACAGAACACTGAAGCTTTCTTT
>TRBJ2-7|TRBV5-1|NA|NA
CASSLDNRAEQYF
TGCGCCAGCAGCTTGGATAACAGGGCCGAGCAGTACTTC
>TRBJ2-5|TRBV11-3|TRBD1|NA
CASSRDRGKTQYF
TGTGCCAGCAGCCGCGACAGGGGGAAGACCCAGTACTTC
>TRBJ1-1|TRBV18|NA|NA
CASSPAGGTRTRTITEAFF
TGTGCCAGCTCACCCGCGGGGGGTACCCGGACACGGACGATCACTGAAGCTTTCTTT
>TRBJ2-3|TRBV9|NA|NA
CASTSGADTQYF
TGTGCCAGCACCAGTGGGGCAGATACGCAGTATTTT
>TRBJ2-1|TRBV30|TRBD2|NA
CAWSVIAGGEVFF
TGTGCCTGGAGTGTGATCGCGGGAGGGGAGGTGTTCTTC
>TRBJ1-2|TRBV28|NA|NA
CASKMPGSNGYTF
TGTGCCAGCAAGATGCCGGGAAGTAATGGCTACACCTTC
>TRBJ2-5|TRBV7-3|NA|NA
CASSPGSQETQYF
TGTGCCAGCAGCCCCGGTAGCCAAGAGACCCAGTACTTC
>TRBJ1-5|TRBV6-6|TRBD1|NA
CASSGDGGTGLQPQHF
TGTGCCAGCAGTGGCGACGGCGGGACAGGGCTTCAGCCCCAGCATTTT
>TRBJ1-1|TRBV5-1|TRBD1|NA
CASSLVGQGRRDTEAFF
TGCGCCAGCAGCTTGGTGGGACAGGGCCGGAGGGACACTGAAGCTTTCTTT
>TRBJ2-2|TRBV5-8|NA|once
CASILDEVLANTGELFF
TGTGCCAGCATTCTCGATGAGGTTTTGGCGAACACCGGGGAGCTGTTTTTT
>TRBJ1-2|TRBV10-1|NA|NA
CASSETANYGYTF
TGCGCCAGCAGTGAAACAGCGAACTATGGCTACACCTTC
>TRBJ1-5|TRBV5-1|NA|NA
CASSLEGGVDQPQHF
TGCGCCAGCAGCTTGGAGGGCGGCGTTGATCAGCCCCAGCATTTT
>TRBJ1-1|TRBV5-1|NA|NA
CASSLDGGRNTEAFF
TGCGCCAGCAGCTTGGACGGAGGGAGGAACACTGAAGCTTTCTTT
>TRBJ1-3|TRBV6-5|TRBD1|NA
CASTLKGAAGNTIYF
TGTGCCAGCACCCTAAAGGGGGCTGCTGGAAACACCATATATTTT